This entry describes one T cell receptor (beta chain). These data are taken from a study of blood T cell repertoires in COVID-19. The method was immunoSEQ multiplex PCR; TCRdb's version includes in-frame clones alone and lacks a portion of them. The sample records approximately 260,000 clones, approximately 88% being singletons. The clonotype was recovered from a woman aged 70-85 years with COVID-19, enrolled during active disease. Source material: peripheral blood.

The CDR3 DNA sequence: TGTGCCAGCAGTTTGTATGGGAGAGGTGGTGAAGCTTTCTTT. Translating it yields CASSLYGRGGEAFF. The rearrangement joins TRBV2 to TRBJ1-1, with D uncertain. There are 14 residues in the CDR3. V gave up 5 bases and J gave up 7 bases, with 17 bases separating them. Germline V gene sequence: CDR1 SNHLY, CDR2 FYNNEI. The whole variable domain, filled in from reference TRBV2 and TRBJ1-1, reads EPEVTQTPSHQVTQMGQEVILRCVPISNHLYFYWYRQILGQKVEFLVSFYNNEISEKSEIFDDQFSVERPDGSNFTLKIRSTKLEDSAMYFCASSLYGRGGEAFFGQGTRLTVV.